The T cell receptor (beta chain) described here comes from a study of blood T cells in healthy people across ages. This clonotype was picked up a small number of times. Its antigen is undetermined. CDR3 size: 15 residues. Germline loops: CDR1 SGHRS, CDR2 YFSETQ. The V end lost 0 bases, the J end lost 2 bases, and 11 bases lay between the germline ends. Study-wide points: Investigators viewed diversity estimates from one million T cells as underestimates, the study reported.

Next came a second PCR, run for about 6 to 12 cycles, which used a sample-barcoded 5' primer along with a J-beta primer mix. MiXCR, applied by TCRdb to the 5' RACE reads, yields one record per CDR3 protein. The data show some 1.6 million distinct CDR3 sequences, with roughly 32% seen just once and about 10% held by the top ten. The chain links TRBV5-1 to TRBJ2-5, with D possibly being TRBD1 or TRBD2 (5 bases each). The specimen was blood. This TCR was recovered from a woman aged 30 to 39 in good health. The CDR3 reads CASSLVVGVQETQYF. CDR3 bases: TGCGCCAGCAGCTTGGTGGTGGGGGTTCAAGAGACCCAGTACTTC.